This T cell receptor (beta chain) was captured in a study of control samples from healthy donors and cancer patients. This CDR3 is 17 amino acids long. Germline-derived CDR1 and CDR2 are LGHNA and YSLEER. The V and J ends lost 0 bases and 0 bases respectively, with 15 bases between them. Sequenced by immunoSEQ multiplex PCR; TCRdb stores in-frame clones only, minus some. The sample carries roughly 120,000 clones, approximately 90% recorded once. Specimen: blood. J is TRBJ2-7 and V is TRBV4-3, with D perhaps TRBD2 (6 bases). This receptor was taken from a woman younger than 35 in good health. CDR3 DNA: TGCGCCAGCAGCCAAGAAAGGGGATTGGGGGGCTCCTACGAGCAGTACTTC. Translated: CASSQERGLGGSYEQYF.